This is a list of T cell receptor beta chains from one sample in a study of T cell responses to AZD1222 COVID-19 vaccine. TCRdb's copy holds only in-frame clones and misses some; the assay was immunoSEQ multiplex PCR. The sample records fewer than 200,000 clones, around nine tenths being singletons. The sequences come from peripheral blood, collected 28 days after the second AZD1222 dose. Every receptor here comes from an adult who received the AZD1222 COVID-19 vaccine. CDR3s include the opening cysteine and the closing phenylalanine or tryptophan. D genes are given only for firm matches. Clone sizes are given selectively: once, few, many, or a class where the clone is expanded.

V gene,J gene,clone size,D gene,CDR3 protein,CDR3 DNA
TRBV5-4,TRBJ1-1,few,TRBD1,CASSLLIGTANTEAFF,TGTGCCAGCAGCTTGCTCATCGGGACAGCAAACACTGAAGCTTTCTTT
TRBV11-2,TRBJ1-6,NA,TRBD1,CASSTAWSGTGKASPLHF,TGTGCCAGCAGCACGGCCTGGAGCGGGACAGGGAAAGCTTCACCCCTCCACTTT
TRBV2,TRBJ1-5,NA,NA,CASRRTLNQPQHF,TGTGCCAGCCGAAGAACACTAAATCAGCCCCAGCATTTT
TRBV2,TRBJ1-1,NA,NA,CASSRTVGTEAFF,TGTGCCAGCAGCCGGACGGTTGGGACTGAAGCTTTCTTT
TRBV10-1,TRBJ2-5,few,TRBD2,CASSNRLAQETQYF,TGCGCCAGCAGTAATAGACTAGCCCAAGAGACCCAGTACTTC
TRBV10-3,TRBJ1-1,NA,TRBD1,CAIRGQGLRNTEAFF,TGTGCCATCAGGGGACAGGGGTTGAGGAACACTGAAGCTTTCTTT
TRBV5-6,TRBJ1-2,NA,NA,CASSLIGNYGYTF,TGTGCCAGCAGCTTGATAGGAAACTATGGCTACACCTTC
TRBV6-5,TRBJ2-6,NA,NA,CASSYSYETGANVLTF,TGTGCCAGCAGTTACTCGTATGAAACTGGGGCCAACGTCCTGACTTTC
TRBV21-1,TRBJ1-3,NA,NA,CASSNIGRSGNTIYF,TGTGCCAGCAGTAATATAGGACGCTCTGGAAACACCATATATTTT
TRBV2,TRBJ1-2,NA,NA,CASSGGGSQTGYTF,TGTGCCAGCAGTGGTGGAGGGTCTCAGACTGGCTACACCTTC
TRBV4-2,TRBJ2-1,NA,NA,CASSQVAGAPDSYNEQFF,TGTGCCAGCAGCCAAGTTGCAGGGGCCCCCGATTCCTACAATGAGCAGTTCTTC
TRBV5-3,TRBJ1-2,NA,NA,CARSLGGYGYTF,TGTGCCAGAAGCTTGGGAGGTTATGGCTACACCTTC
TRBV3-1/TRBV3-2,TRBJ2-7,NA,NA,CASSYSGGEQYF,TGTGCCAGCAGCTATTCCGGGGGCGAGCAGTACTTC
TRBV19,TRBJ1-5,NA,NA,CASSIQVGQPQHF,TGTGCCAGTAGTATTCAGGTTGGTCAGCCCCAGCATTTT
TRBV3-1/TRBV3-2,TRBJ2-7,NA,NA,CASSQASRGNEQYF,TGTGCCAGCAGCCAAGCTTCCAGGGGAAACGAGCAGTACTTC
TRBV5-1,TRBJ2-7,NA,NA,CASSWERLYEQYF,TGCGCCAGCAGCTGGGAACGCCTCTACGAGCAGTACTTC
TRBV2,TRBJ1-4,NA,TRBD1,CASRRRQGINEKLFF,TGTGCCAGCAGGCGACGACAGGGGATTAATGAAAAACTGTTTTTT
TRBV25-1,TRBJ2-1,NA,TRBD2,CASSRSGGPGNEQFF,TGTGCCAGCAGTCGTTCGGGGGGGCCCGGCAATGAGCAGTTCTTC
TRBV3-1/TRBV3-2,TRBJ2-5,NA,NA,CASGPRTQYF,TGTGCCAGCGGGCCGAGGACCCAGTACTTC
TRBV5-1,TRBJ2-7,NA,NA,CASSRAGDEQYF,TGCGCCAGCAGCCGGGCAGGAGACGAGCAGTACTTC
TRBV11-2,TRBJ1-1,NA,NA,CASSLEIGNTEAFF,TGTGCCAGCAGCTTAGAAATAGGGAACACTGAAGCTTTCTTT
TRBV19,TRBJ1-2,NA,NA,CASSIGAALALGDGYTF,TGTGCCAGTAGTATAGGGGCAGCGCTCGCTCTTGGGGATGGCTACACCTTC
TRBV27,TRBJ1-6,NA,NA,CASTLNRVGNSPLHF,TGTGCCAGCACCCTAAACAGGGTGGGCAACTCACCCCTCCACTTT
TRBV5-1,TRBJ2-1,once,TRBD1,CASSLGPSGQGRNEQFF,TGCGCCAGCAGTCTAGGCCCTTCGGGACAGGGGCGCAATGAGCAGTTCTTC
TRBV4-3,TRBJ1-1,NA,NA,CASSQERWVGGNTEAFF,TGCGCCAGCAGCCAAGAAAGGTGGGTGGGGGGAAACACTGAAGCTTTCTTT
TRBV10-2,TRBJ1-6,few,NA,CASSDSEGISYNSPLHF,TGCGCCAGCAGCGATTCGGAGGGGATTTCCTATAATTCACCCCTCCACTTT
TRBV5-1,TRBJ1-6,NA,NA,CASSLGGSYNSPLHF,TGCGCCAGCAGCTTGGGGGGCTCCTATAATTCACCCCTCCACTTT
TRBV10-3,TRBJ1-2,NA,TRBD1,CAIRLTTGGGSYGYTF,TGTGCCATCAGATTAACTACAGGGGGGGGGAGCTATGGCTACACCTTC
TRBV5-1,TRBJ2-5,NA,TRBD1,CASSPTGIETQYF,TGCGCCAGCAGCCCGACAGGGATAGAGACCCAGTACTTC
TRBV7-9,TRBJ1-6,NA,TRBD1,CASSLGGQGVSPLHF,TGTGCCAGCAGCTTAGGGGGACAGGGAGTTTCACCCCTCCACTTT
TRBV29-1,TRBJ1-1,NA,TRBD1,CSVLAGTGNTEAFF,TGCAGCGTTCTAGCCGGGACAGGGAACACTGAAGCTTTCTTT
TRBV14,TRBJ2-7,few,TRBD1,CASSLDRAASYEQYF,TGTGCCAGCAGTCTAGACAGGGCAGCGTCCTACGAGCAGTACTTC
TRBV3-1/TRBV3-2,TRBJ1-1,NA,NA,CASSQGNTEAFF,TGTGCCAGCAGCCAAGGGAACACTGAAGCTTTCTTT
TRBV29-1,TRBJ1-2,NA,NA,CSVGGSPNYGYTF,TGCAGCGTTGGAGGATCTCCCAACTATGGCTACACCTTC
TRBV3-1/TRBV3-2,TRBJ2-3,NA,TRBD2,CASSQGVAGAFGTQYF,TGTGCCAGCAGCCAAGGGGTAGCGGGGGCTTTTGGTACGCAGTATTTT
TRBV30,TRBJ2-2,NA,TRBD2,CAWIGTSGGPTNTGELFF,TGTGCCTGGATTGGGACTAGCGGGGGGCCCACGAACACCGGGGAGCTGTTTTTT
TRBV12-5,TRBJ2-3,NA,NA,CASGLLELSRDTQYF,TGTGCTAGTGGTCTACTGGAGCTTTCGAGAGATACGCAGTATTTT
TRBV11-1,TRBJ1-1,once,NA,CASSSQGGKVEAFF,TGTGCCAGCAGCTCCCAGGGAGGGAAAGTTGAAGCTTTCTTT
TRBV27,TRBJ1-1,NA,TRBD1,CASSPTGARTEAFF,TGTGCCAGCAGTCCTACAGGGGCCAGGACTGAAGCTTTCTTT
TRBV27,TRBJ2-7,NA,NA,CASSLSGRGEQYF,TGTGCCAGCAGTTTATCTGGACGTGGTGAGCAGTACTTC